The clone carrying this T cell receptor (beta chain) has at least ten counts. Its antigen is currently unknown. This entry comes from a study of T-cell reconstitution after alpha-beta-depleted transplantation in children. Germline CDR1 is SNHLY and CDR2 is FYNNEI. This CDR3 is built from 13 residues. Trimming removed 2 bases from V and 3 bases from J, with 8 bases in between. Unique molecular identifiers were incorporated during preparation of the TCRbeta library. TCRdb processed the PCR reads anew with MiXCR; each CDR3 protein has one entry. The repertoire includes 150,000 to 250,000 distinct CDR3 sequences, about 6% of them detected once, and just over 4.5% sits in the top ten. Whole-study findings and limits: From newly produced T cells came most of the T-cell counts and diversity one year after transplant. Expanded graft clones, several hundred of them, were reportedly the source of alpha-beta T cells about two months after transplant. Certain patients had high TCRbeta diversity at day 60, and it came from recipient T cells and thymic progenitors that survived.

The chain has TRBV2 and TRBJ2-7; D unresolved. Material: PBMCs, obtained before TCRalphabeta/CD19-depleted stem cell transplant. This TCR derives from a girl younger than two with combined immunodeficiency, due to receive a stem cell transplant. The CDR3 bases are TGTGCCAGCAGTGAAAAGCGAAACTACGAGCAGTACTTC. Translation: CASSEKRNYEQYF.